What follows describes a single T cell receptor beta chain. The antigen is undetermined. The record originates from a study of OX40 agonist ivuxolimab in advanced cancers. Study in general: At 0.01 to 10 mg/kg, ivuxolimab was administered intravenously to patients every 2 weeks.

General study findings and limits: Partly responding patients at 0.1-3.0 mg/kg showed some of the smallest clonal expansion. Averaged across samples, CD8+ T cells carried more expanded clones than CD4+ did. At 0.1 to 3.0 mg/kg, clonal expansion of CD4+ and CD8+ blood T cells had occurred by week 6.

The V end was cut by 5 bases, the J end by 1 base, with 17 bases between. The CDR3 loop spans 17 amino acids. CDR1 and CDR2 (germline): SGHTA, FQGTGA. The assay was immunoSEQ multiplex PCR, and TCRdb's table has in-frame clones only and misses some. The profile covers 30,000 to 40,000 clones, with more than 85% appearing a single time and 0.5% to 0.6% taken by the ten largest. The material sequenced was CD4+ or CD8+ T cells sorted from blood, taken in a trial of the OX40 agonist ivuxolimab. V usage is TRBV7-3 and J usage is TRBJ2-2; weak D call: TRBD1 (6 bases). The receptor was isolated from an adult with an advanced solid tumor such as melanoma, head and neck, liver or kidney cancer. CDR3: CASSDSTGLRNTGELFF. CDR3 DNA sequence: TGTGCCAGCAGCGATAGCACAGGGTTGAGGAACACCGGGGAGCTGTTTTTT.